The 8 T cell receptor beta chains listed next were all sequenced from one sample in a study of CD8 T cells in ankylosing spondylitis. These receptors have no identified antigens. MiXCR, run by TCRdb on the 5' RACE reads, gives a single entry per CDR3 protein. The sample consists of 200,000 to 250,000 distinct CDR3 sequences, around 16% of them appearing once. Findings and limits, study-wide: Made up of eight highly homologous variants, a TCR beta motif appeared characteristic of ankylosing spondylitis blood.

Sequenced input: blood, either unsorted or a sorted T cell fraction (not recorded which). Receptors were obtained from a male donor with ankylosing spondylitis.

This clonotype was seen more than once but under ten times. The V gene is TRBV5-1, the J gene TRBJ1-1; D is unclear. The CDR3 totals 12 residues. Germline CDR1 SGHRS, CDR2 YFSETQ. V was shortened by 7 bases and J by 2 bases, with 9 bases between the two germline ends. This CDR3 reads CASGRANTEAFF. The CDR3, as DNA: TGCGCCAGCGGTCGGGCAAACACTGAAGCTTTCTTT.

The chain recombines TRBV5-1 with TRBJ2-5; weak D call: TRBD1 (6 bases). The CDR3 covers 14 residues. Germline assignment: CDR1 SGHRS and CDR2 YFSETQ. The V end was cut by 4 bases, the J end by 1 base, with 11 bases between. CDR3 in DNA: TGCGCCAGCAGCGACTGGACAGTCCAAGAGACCCAGTACTTC. Its translation: CASSDWTVQETQYF.

This clonotype turned up a few times. V is TRBV30 and J is TRBJ2-7, with 8 bases aligning to TRBD2. Germline assignment: CDR1 GTSNPN and CDR2 SVGIG (reference sequence). The V segment lost 4 bases and the J segment 4 bases; nucleotides outside the gene matches: 0. The CDR3 length is 11 residues. The CDR3 DNA reads as TGTGCCTGGATAGCGGGGTACGAGCAGTACTTC. Translation gives CAWIAGYEQYF.

In its sample, this clonotype was seen many times. V usage is TRBV5-1 and J usage is TRBJ2-2; D perhaps matches TRBD1 (6 bases). The CDR3 covers 16 residues. CDR1 SGHRS and CDR2 YFSETQ come from the germline V gene. V was trimmed by 2 bases and J by 7 bases, leaving 18 bases between them. CDR3 coding DNA: TGCGCCAGCAGCTTTTTCATGCAGGGGAGTGGCGGGGAGCTGTTTTTT. It specifies CASSFFMQGSGGELFF.

The rearrangement links TRBV4-3 to TRBJ2-5; TRBD1 agrees at 8 bases. CDR1 and CDR2 from the germline V gene are LGHNA and YSLEER. This CDR3 has 17 residues. V shed 3 bases, J shed 5 bases, and the junction held 14 bases outside the gene matches. CDR3 in DNA: TGCGCCAGCAGCCAGGAATGGGACAGGAGGGCTGGGGAGACCCAGTACTTC. Protein product: CASSQEWDRRAGETQYF.

The chain has TRBV12-3 or TRBV12-4 and TRBJ2-1; possibly TRBD1 or TRBD2 for D (5 bases each). Trimming removed 5 bases from V and 10 bases from J, with 12 bases in between. The CDR3 sequence is 12 residues long. The DNA for the CDR3 is TGTGCCAGCAGTCCCGGGACCCAAGAGCAGTTCTTC. This gives the protein CASSPGTQEQFF.

There are many counts of this clonotype. The chain has TRBV12-3 or TRBV12-4 and TRBJ2-6; a possible D gene is TRBD2 (5 bases). The CDR3 consists of 15 residues. V shed 5 bases and J shed 0 bases, with 8 bases lying between them. CDR3 in DNA: TGTGCCAGCAGTATCGGAGGCTCTGGGGCCAACGTCCTGACTTTC. Amino acids: CASSIGGSGANVLTF.

The J gene is TRBJ1-2, the V gene TRBV9; 9 positions agree with TRBD1. V lost 0 bases and J lost 4; bases outside the gene matches: 1. This CDR3 contains 14 residues. Germline CDR1 SGDLS, CDR2 YYNGEE. The CDR3 sequence: CASSVATGGYGYTF. The CDR3, as DNA: TGTGCCAGCAGCGTAGCGACAGGGGGCTATGGCTACACCTTC.